A selection of T cell receptor beta chains follows, all from one sample in a study of OX40 agonist ivuxolimab in advanced cancers. Some clones are missing from TCRdb's copy, which holds only in-frame ones; the method was immunoSEQ multiplex PCR. Among about 68,000 clones listed, roughly 88% were seen once. The sequencing used CD4+ or CD8+ T cells sorted from blood, collected in a trial of the OX40 agonist ivuxolimab. The receptors originated from an adult with an advanced solid tumor such as melanoma, head and neck, liver or kidney cancer. Both conserved end residues are part of each CDR3. D genes are given only for firm matches. Part of the rows lack a size; the others show once, few, many or a class for expanded clones.

D: -
size: -
V: TRBV11-3
J: TRBJ2-1
DNA: TGTGCCAGCAGCCCAACCCAGGGAAAGTACAATGAGCAGTTCTTC
CDR3: CASSPTQGKYNEQFF

D: -
size: -
V: TRBV28
J: TRBJ1-1
DNA: TGTGCCAGCAGTTTTGAGGGGGGTACTGAAGCTTTCTTT
CDR3: CASSFEGGTEAFF

D: TRBD2
size: -
V: TRBV7-2
J: TRBJ2-7
DNA: TGTGCCAGCAGCTTAGTGGGACTAGCCTACGAGCAGTACTTC
CDR3: CASSLVGLAYEQYF

D: -
size: -
V: TRBV7-9
J: TRBJ2-5
DNA: TGTGCCAGCAGCTTAGGGGACTTGGGGGAGACCCAGTACTTC
CDR3: CASSLGDLGETQYF

D: -
size: -
V: TRBV6-5
J: TRBJ1-3
DNA: TGTGCCAGCACTACCACCCAGAAAGGAAACACCATATATTTT
CDR3: CASTTTQKGNTIYF

D: TRBD1
size: -
V: TRBV28
J: TRBJ2-7
DNA: TGTGCCAGCAGTGGGACAGCCTCCTACGAGCAGTACTTC
CDR3: CASSGTASYEQYF

D: TRBD1
size: -
V: TRBV5-5
J: TRBJ2-2
DNA: TGTGCCAGCAGCTTGACGGGACAGGGGGTGGCCGGGGAGCTGTTTTTT
CDR3: CASSLTGQGVAGELFF

D: TRBD1
size: -
V: TRBV5-8
J: TRBJ2-5
DNA: TGTGCCAGCAGCTTGGCTGGGACAGGGGAGACCCAGTACTTC
CDR3: CASSLAGTGETQYF

D: TRBD1
size: -
V: TRBV18
J: TRBJ2-7
DNA: TGTGCCAGCTCACCGGGACAGGGGCCCCCCTACGAGCAGTACTTC
CDR3: CASSPGQGPPYEQYF

D: TRBD2
size: -
V: TRBV9
J: TRBJ2-2
DNA: TGTGCCAGCAGCGTAGCCCGGGGACTAGCGGGAGCTCGGGAGCTGTTTTTT
CDR3: CASSVARGLAGARELFF

D: TRBD1
size: -
V: TRBV7-2
J: TRBJ2-3
DNA: TGTGCCAGCCTCCAGGGGGACGTCAGGGATACGCAGTATTTT
CDR3: CASLQGDVRDTQYF

D: -
size: -
V: TRBV7-6
J: TRBJ1-1
DNA: TGTGCCAGCAGCTTAGCCTCGACGGGACGAACTGAAGCTTTCTTT
CDR3: CASSLASTGRTEAFF

D: TRBD1
size: -
V: TRBV7-9
J: TRBJ1-3
DNA: TGTGCCAGCAGCCTTCACAGGGGGCGCGAAAACACCATATATTTT
CDR3: CASSLHRGRENTIYF

D: TRBD2
size: -
V: TRBV30
J: TRBJ2-7
DNA: TGTGCCTGGAGTGTTACCGGGGGGAGGGGCGAGCAGTACTTC
CDR3: CAWSVTGGRGEQYF

D: -
size: -
V: TRBV5-6
J: TRBJ1-2
DNA: TGTGCCAGCAGCCGCGGTGGGAGTCCCTTCTATGGCTACACCTTC
CDR3: CASSRGGSPFYGYTF

D: -
size: once
V: TRBV2
J: TRBJ1-2
DNA: TGTGCCAGCAGACAAGACAGCCGGGAATTCTATGGCTACACCTTC
CDR3: CASRQDSREFYGYTF

D: -
size: once
V: TRBV28
J: TRBJ1-4
DNA: TGTGCCAGCAGTACAGTCCAGGTGGACATAAATGAAAAACTGTTTTTT
CDR3: CASSTVQVDINEKLFF

D: TRBD1
size: -
V: TRBV7-2
J: TRBJ1-5
DNA: TGTGCCAGCAGCTTATGGGGACAGGATGGTCAGCCCCAGCATTTT
CDR3: CASSLWGQDGQPQHF